This TCR beta chain comes out of a study of regulatory T cells in long-lasting Graves disease. iRepertoire HTBI primers and Arm-PCR of CDR3 regions built TCR beta libraries. MiXCR was run by TCRdb on the multiplex PCR reads, yielding one entry per CDR3 protein. In the table there are 350,000 to 500,000 distinct CDR3 sequences, less than 15% of which are singletons. Findings and caveats of the study: TRBV28, TRBJ1-2 and TRBJ2-5 were segments that persistent disease favored. Less diverse TCR repertoires were seen in persistent Graves' patients than in newly diagnosed ones.

Documented time point: newly diagnosed GD, antithyroid drugs for less than 3 months. With RNA extracted from PBMCs as input, the TCR library was made. In its sample, this clonotype was seen a few times. Antigen: not known. This CDR3 contains 15 residues. Germline V gene lookup returns CDR1 LNHDA and CDR2 SQIVND (reference sequence). Trimming removed 8 bases from V and 4 bases from J, with 20 bases in between. These same data were also listed under a study on T cells in Graves' hyperthyroidism and ophthalmopathy.

This specimen was peripheral blood mononuclear cells (PBMCs), taken at new diagnosis, from a patient treated with antithyroid drugs. This chain joins TRBV19 and TRBJ1-1; D is possibly TRBD1 (5 bases). The source is a woman in her forties or fifties with Graves disease. The CDR3 reads CASWSRGSGSTEAFF. CDR3 in DNA: TGTGCCAGTTGGTCAAGGGGAAGTGGGAGCACTGAAGCTTTCTTT.